This TCR beta chain was captured in a study of T cells after yellow fever vaccination. Study summary: Fractions of limited cellularity were prepared by means of SMART-Seq v4 Ultra Low Input.

The CDR3 is 17 residues long. CDR1 and CDR2 (germline): SGHRS, YFSETQ. V dropped 4 bases and J dropped 1; count of bases not matched to a gene: 8. Points from the study as a whole: There was a small share of clonotypes that showed up in both the CD4 and CD8 compartments.

This clonotype was seen repeatedly, ten times or more. Its antigen is unidentified. Production of TCR cDNA was by 5'RACE template switching, which also added a universal primer site and UMIs. A single record per CDR3 protein comes from TCRdb applying MiXCR to the 5' RACE reads. The data contain roughly 310,000 distinct CDR3 sequences, over 8% of them singletons. The TCR was taken from a young man who received the YFV17D yellow fever vaccine. The input for sequencing was PBMCs, taken on the day of the first yellow fever vaccination. The chain joins TRBV5-1 to TRBJ2-1; 10 nucleotides match TRBD1. CDR3 sequence (DNA): TGCGCCAGCAGCATAGGGACAGGGGATTTATCCTACAATGAGCAGTTCTTC. As protein: CASSIGTGDLSYNEQFF.